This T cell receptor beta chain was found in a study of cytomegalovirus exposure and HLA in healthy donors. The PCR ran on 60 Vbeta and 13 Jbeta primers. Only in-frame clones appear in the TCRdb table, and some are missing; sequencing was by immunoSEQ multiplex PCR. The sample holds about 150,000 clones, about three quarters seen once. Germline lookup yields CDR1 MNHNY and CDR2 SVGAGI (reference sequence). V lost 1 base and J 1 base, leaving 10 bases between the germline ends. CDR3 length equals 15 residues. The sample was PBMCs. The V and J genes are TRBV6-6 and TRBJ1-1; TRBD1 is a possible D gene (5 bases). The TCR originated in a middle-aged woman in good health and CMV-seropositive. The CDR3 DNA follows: TGTGCCAGCAGTTACTACCAGGGCGCGAACACTGAAGCTTTCTTT. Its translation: CASSYYQGANTEAFF.